This entry lists 19 T cell receptor beta chains sequenced from one sample in a study of monozygotic twins with cystic fibrosis. Produced via immunoSEQ multiplex PCR; TCRdb's table is partial and in-frame only. The sample lists about 9,500 clones, approximately 98% occurring once. The source material was blood. The receptors stem from a girl between 2 and 10 years old with cystic fibrosis.

The V call is TRBV7-9, the J call TRBJ1-1; 8 bases are a match to TRBD1. V was clipped by 5 bases and J by 4 bases; unmatched bases: 15. This CDR3 has 17 amino acids. CDR1 is SEHNR and CDR2 is FQNEAQ in the germline V gene (reference sequence). The CDR3 spells CASSAGQGRGLGTEAFF. Here the CDR3 DNA reads TGTGCCAGCAGCGCAGGACAGGGAAGGGGTTTGGGCACTGAAGCTTTCTTT.

The chain couples TRBV28 to TRBJ2-7; possibly TRBD1 or TRBD2 for D (5 bases each). Germline-derived CDR1 and CDR2 are MDHEN and SYDVKM. V was pared by 2 bases and J by 0 bases, with 8 bases between. The CDR3 totals 14 residues. CDR3 bases: TGTGCCAGCAGTTTACGGGACGGCTCCTACGAGCAGTACTTC. This gives the protein CASSLRDGSYEQYF.

This chain joins TRBV18 and TRBJ1-1; maybe TRBD1 (6 bases). This CDR3 spans 17 amino acids. CDR1 KGHSH and CDR2 LQKENI come from the germline V gene. V was pared by 2 bases and J by 0 bases, with 16 bases between. CDR3 loop: CASSPLDRPKLNTEAFF. The CDR3 nucleotides read TGTGCCAGCTCACCATTGGACAGACCGAAATTGAACACTGAAGCTTTCTTT.

The chain combines TRBV6-1 with TRBJ1-5; the D gene is possibly TRBD1 (6 bases). Between the trimmed V and J ends, which lost 0 bases and 3 bases, there was a span of 9 bases. From germline, CDR1 is MNHNS and CDR2 SASEGT. The CDR3 runs 15 residues. In DNA form, the CDR3 reads TGTGCCAGCAGTGAAGCGGACAGTTTCAATCAGCCCCAGCATTTT. It is translated as CASSEADSFNQPQHF.

CDR3 protein: CASSPGASGRVKQFF. The CDR3, as DNA: TGTGCCAGCAGCCCAGGGGCTAGCGGGCGGGTGAAGCAGTTCTTC. V gene TRBV7-2 combines with J gene TRBJ2-1; 8 bases align to TRBD2. CDR3 length: 15 amino acids. V was pared by 5 bases and J by 11 bases, with 14 bases of the junction left unmatched. CDR1 is SGHTA, CDR2 FQGNSA, per germline.

J is TRBJ1-3 and V is TRBV19; D gene uncertain. The V and J ends lost 2 bases and 3 bases respectively, with 5 bases between them. Germline V CDR1 and CDR2: LNHDA, SQIVND (reference sequence). The CDR3 is made up of 13 amino acids. The CDR3 DNA is TGTGCCAGTAGTATAAGGGATGGAAACACCATATATTTT. Encoded protein: CASSIRDGNTIYF. Looking up the rest from reference TRBV19 and TRBJ1-3 gives the full variable domain: DGGITQSPKYLFRKEGQNVTLSCEQNLNHDAMYWYRQDPGQGLRLIYYSQIVNDFQKGDIAEGYSVSREKKESFPLTVTSAQKNPTAFYLCASSIRDGNTIYFGEGSWLTVV.

DNA for the CDR3: TGTGCCAGTAGTTCTGTCAGTTCGAACACTGAAGCTTTCTTT. It encodes CASSSVSSNTEAFF. This chain uses TRBV19 with TRBJ1-1; D is undetermined. This CDR3 region has 14 residues. The germline V and J ends were trimmed by 5 bases and 1 base, with 11 bases remaining between them. Looked up from germline, CDR1 is LNHDA and CDR2 is SQIVND (reference sequence). Using reference TRBV19 and TRBJ1-1 for the parts outside the CDR3, the full variable domain is DGGITQSPKYLFRKEGQNVTLSCEQNLNHDAMYWYRQDPGQGLRLIYYSQIVNDFQKGDIAEGYSVSREKKESFPLTVTSAQKNPTAFYLCASSSVSSNTEAFFGQGTRLTVV.

The chain couples TRBV18 to TRBJ2-7; D is unresolved. The CDR3 is 13 amino acids. Germline CDR1 reads KGHSH; CDR2 reads LQKENI. Trimming removed 3 bases at V and 4 bases at J, with 10 bases between. The CDR3 DNA follows: TGTGCCAGCTCACCGAACCTTAATTACGAGCAGTACTTC. Its protein product is CASSPNLNYEQYF.

V gene TRBV7-9 combines with J gene TRBJ2-7; 8 bases are shared with TRBD1. The CDR3 covers 15 residues. Trimming took 5 bases from V and 0 from J; bases not matched to a gene: 6. Germline V gene data show CDR1 as SEHNR and CDR2 as FQNEAQ (reference sequence). The DNA of the CDR3 is TGTGCCAGCAGCCTCCGGGACAGGAGCTCCTACGAGCAGTACTTC. Translating it yields CASSLRDRSSYEQYF.

V is TRBV11-2 and J is TRBJ2-1; 10 bases are shared with TRBD2. Germline trimming cut 5 bases from V and 6 bases from J; bases unmatched to any gene: 10. Germline CDR1 reads SGHAT; CDR2 reads FQNNGV. This CDR3 region has 16 residues. The CDR3 here is CASSRLAGPKINEQFF. The DNA of the CDR3 is TGTGCCAGCAGCCGACTAGCGGGTCCTAAAATCAATGAGCAGTTCTTC.

The CDR3 DNA follows: TGTGCCAGCAGCTTGGATCCGGGAGCCGCGGGAGAGCAGTACTTC. Translating it yields CASSLDPGAAGEQYF. The V gene is TRBV5-4, the J gene TRBJ2-7, with D possibly being TRBD2 (6 bases). Germline CDR1 reads SGHNT; CDR2 reads YYREEE (reference sequence). Trimming took off 0 bases at V and 7 bases at J, with 17 bases between the two ends. This CDR3 comprises 15 residues.

The chain uses TRBV7-2 and TRBJ2-3, with D perhaps matching TRBD2 (6 bases). The germline gives CDR1 SGHTA, CDR2 FQGNSA. The CDR3 sequence is 13 residues long. V was trimmed by 6 bases and J by 0 bases, leaving 7 bases between them. This CDR3 is CASRLASTDTQYF. CDR3 coding DNA: TGTGCCAGCAGACTAGCCAGCACAGATACGCAGTATTTT.

J is TRBJ2-1 and V is TRBV10-3, with 12 bases aligning to TRBD2. Germline CDR1 is ENHRY and CDR2 is SYGVKD. The CDR3 spans 15 residues. Losses at the gene ends were 4 bases for V and 4 bases for J; bases not matched to a gene: 2. The CDR3 nucleotides are TGTGCCATCAGTGGGACTAGCGGGGAATACAATGAGCAGTTCTTC. This gives the protein CAISGTSGEYNEQFF.

The chain combines TRBV10-2 with TRBJ2-5; D might be TRBD1 (6 bases). Germline loops: CDR1 WSHSY, CDR2 SAAADI. The CDR3 has 14 amino acids. V shed 5 bases and J shed 4 bases, with 14 bases lying between them. The CDR3 DNA follows: TGCGCCAGCAGTCCTACGACAGGCGGAGAGACCCAGTACTTC. Residues: CASSPTTGGETQYF.

The V gene is TRBV5-1, the J gene TRBJ1-1; 7 bases align to TRBD1. Per the germline V gene, CDR1 is SGHRS and CDR2 is YFSETQ. V shed 0 bases, J shed 0 bases, and the junction held 8 bases outside the gene matches. The CDR3 is 17 residues long. This CDR3 is CASSLVGGGQMNTEAFF. Here the CDR3 DNA reads TGCGCCAGCAGCTTGGTGGGTGGGGGACAGATGAACACTGAAGCTTTCTTT. Based on the CDR3 plus reference TRBV5-1 and TRBJ1-1, the full variable domain is KAGVTQTPRYLIKTRGQQVTLSCSPISGHRSVSWYQQTPGQGLQFLFEYFSETQRNKGNFPGRFSGRQFSNSRSEMNVSTLELGDSALYLCASSLVGGGQMNTEAFFGQGTRLTVV.

The V and J genes are TRBV27 and TRBJ2-1; tentatively, D is TRBD1 or TRBD2 (5 bases each). Germline V gene data show CDR1 as MNHEY and CDR2 as SMNVEV (reference sequence). This CDR3 region has 17 residues. V lost 5 bases, J lost 0 bases, and 17 bases lay in between. CDR3 sequence reads: CASSHLGVRGSYNEQFF. For the CDR3, the DNA is TGTGCCAGCAGTCACCTGGGGGTTCGAGGCTCCTACAATGAGCAGTTCTTC.

This chain uses TRBV18 with TRBJ1-1; 8 nucleotides agree with TRBD1. Germline lookup yields CDR1 KGHSH and CDR2 LQKENI. The CDR3 runs 14 residues. Trimming at V came to 3 bases and at J to 2 bases, leaving 2 bases not matched to a gene. The CDR3 protein is CASSPDRGNTEAFF. CDR3 nucleotides: TGTGCCAGCTCACCCGACAGGGGTAACACTGAAGCTTTCTTT.

The CDR3 DNA is TGTGCCAGCAGTCTCGGACAGGGAATCGCCGGGGAGCTGTTTTTT. Its protein is CASSLGQGIAGELFF. The chain uses TRBV6-4 and TRBJ2-2; 8 bases match TRBD1. J gave up 6 bases and V 5 bases, and 8 bases lay outside the gene matches. The CDR3 runs to 15 residues. Looked up from germline, CDR1 is MRHNA and CDR2 is SNTAGT.

The rearrangement links TRBV7-2 to TRBJ2-7; 9 positions agree with TRBD2. The V and J ends lost 3 bases and 3 bases, in that order; junction bases with no gene match: 6. Germline V gene sequence: CDR1 SGHTA, CDR2 FQGNSA. The CDR3 totals 15 residues. CDR3 coding DNA: TGTGCCAGCAGCTTTTGGCGGGAGGGCCTCTACGAGCAGTACTTC. Encoded protein: CASSFWREGLYEQYF.